This T cell receptor (beta chain) was documented in a study of T cell therapy after organ transplantation. Study as a whole: Most of the ten patients were clinical responders. Across 2 to 6 intravenous infusions, patients got a median of 1.92 x 10^8 CMV-specific T cells. 20 to 29 weeks after therapy completion, long-term post-therapy blood was collected. Study-wide results and limits: Post-therapy CD8 clonality change correlated inversely with pretherapy clonality.

After removal of 0 bases from V and 5 bases from J, the junction contained 5 bases not matched to a gene. Germline V CDR1 and CDR2: MGHRA, YSYEKL. The CDR3 length is 15 residues. Time point meaning: 20-29 weeks after completion of therapy. Assay used: immunoSEQ multiplex PCR; TCRdb lists only in-frame clones, some missing. Among about 1,800 clones listed, around nine tenths were seen once. With regard to this clone: Antigen unknown.

The sequencing used CD8+ T cells from blood, collected after autologous CMV-specific T cell therapy. The clonotype originates from a human patient who had received a solid organ transplant and had CMV disease. Some T cells may be the graft donor's. The genes are TRBV4-1 and TRBJ2-5; 8 bases align to TRBD2. CDR3 amino acids: CASSQDPGRGETQYF. The DNA for the CDR3 is TGCGCCAGCAGCCAAGATCCCGGGAGGGGTGAGACCCAGTACTTC.